These 24 T cell receptor beta chains originate from one sample sequenced in a study of technical replicates of blood from several donors. TCRdb keeps only in-frame clones here, not all; method: immunoSEQ multiplex PCR. The table shows around 70,000 clones, with 95% to 97% occurring only once. The sequencing sample was made of T cells isolated from PBMCs. These TCRs come from a human donor in good health.

The gene calls are TRBV18 and TRBJ2-1; TRBD2 matches at 10 bases. The germline gives CDR1 KGHSH, CDR2 LQKENI. The CDR3 length is 15 residues. The trim removed 5 bases at V and 4 bases at J, leaving 5 bases unmatched. CDR3 protein: CASSSGLASYNEQFF. For the CDR3, the DNA is TGTGCCAGCTCATCGGGACTAGCGTCTTACAATGAGCAGTTCTTC.

This chain links TRBV7-6 with TRBJ2-1, with 8 bases fitting TRBD1. The V and J ends lost 1 base and 2 bases, in that order; junction bases with no gene match: 1. Germline CDR1 SGHVS, CDR2 FNYEAQ. There are 15 residues in the CDR3. The DNA of the CDR3 is TGTGCCAGCAGCTTAGAACAGGGGGCCTACAATGAGCAGTTCTTC. Residues: CASSLEQGAYNEQFF. The whole variable domain, remainder taken from reference TRBV7-6 and TRBJ2-1, is GAGVSQSPRYKVTKRGQDVALRCDPISGHVSLYWYRQALGQGPEFLTYFNYEAQQDKSGLPNDRFSAERPEGSISTLTIQRTEQRDSAMYRCASSLEQGAYNEQFFGPGTRLTVL.

J is TRBJ2-7 and V is TRBV9; D is perhaps TRBD1 (5 bases). The CDR3 length is 14 residues. Germline V gene sequence: CDR1 SGDLS, CDR2 YYNGEE. Trimming stripped 2 bases from V and 3 bases from J, with 12 bases between. The CDR3 DNA is TGTGCCAGCAGCGTCGAAGGGGATTACTACGAGCAGTACTTC. Amino acids: CASSVEGDYYEQYF.

The chain recombines TRBV7-9 with TRBJ2-3; TRBD2 agrees at 10 bases. The CDR3 spans 18 residues. Germline CDR1 SEHNR, CDR2 FQNEAQ (reference sequence). V lost 2 bases and J lost 4; bases outside the gene matches: 12. CDR3 sequence (DNA): TGTGCCAGCAGCTTATTGCGGCTAGCGGGGGCCTCGTCAGATACGCAGTATTTT. Encoded protein: CASSLLRLAGASSDTQYF.

This clone was seen just once. The rearrangement joins TRBV2 to TRBJ2-7; 8 nucleotides match TRBD1. The ends lost 4 bases at V and 2 bases at J; junction bases unmatched: 4. Per germline, CDR1 SNHLY and CDR2 FYNNEI. The CDR3 length is 14 residues. Here the CDR3 reads CASSGGQVPYEQYF. The CDR3 coding sequence is TGTGCCAGCAGTGGGGGACAGGTACCCTACGAGCAGTACTTC.

V and J are TRBV7-9 and TRBJ2-1; D gene uncertain. This CDR3 region has 14 residues. V dropped 3 bases and J dropped 5 bases, with 11 bases sitting between them. Germline CDR1 is SEHNR and CDR2 is FQNEAQ (reference sequence). The CDR3 sequence is CASSFEVLNNEQFF. CDR3 coding DNA: TGTGCCAGCAGCTTCGAGGTACTTAACAATGAGCAGTTCTTC.

This clone was counted a single time. The rearrangement links TRBV2 to TRBJ1-5; 8 nucleotides agree with TRBD1. V shed 5 bases and J 0 bases; nucleotides not matched to a gene: 3. The germline V gene encodes CDR1 SNHLY and CDR2 FYNNEI. The CDR3 totals 15 residues. In nucleotides, the CDR3 is TGTGCCAGCAGTCAGACAGGGGTTAGCAATCAGCCCCAGCATTTT. Its protein product is CASSQTGVSNQPQHF. The whole variable domain, filled in from reference TRBV2 and TRBJ1-5, reads EPEVTQTPSHQVTQMGQEVILRCVPISNHLYFYWYRQILGQKVEFLVSFYNNEISEKSEIFDDQFSVERPDGSNFTLKIRSTKLEDSAMYFCASSQTGVSNQPQHFGDGTRLSIL.

CDR3 in amino acids: CAIRGTGRDNTEAFF. The DNA of the CDR3 is TGTGCCATCAGGGGGACAGGGAGGGATAACACTGAAGCTTTCTTT. This chain links TRBV10-3 with TRBJ1-1; TRBD1 aligns across 9 bases. Germline V gives CDR1 ENHRY, CDR2 SYGVKD. The trim removed 6 bases at V and 2 bases at J, leaving 7 bases unmatched. The CDR3 totals 15 residues.

This chain links TRBV7-6 with TRBJ2-1; maybe TRBD2 (6 bases). Germline V gene lookup returns CDR1 SGHVS and CDR2 FNYEAQ. The CDR3 is 16 amino acids. With 5 bases removed from V and 8 bases from J, the gap between germline ends came to 22 bases. CDR3 protein: CASSPSAGRTQYEQFF. The CDR3, as DNA: TGTGCCAGCAGCCCCTCCGCGGGGCGCACACAATATGAGCAGTTCTTC.

The chain couples TRBV11-2 to TRBJ1-2; 9 nucleotides align to TRBD1. Germline CDR1 reads SGHAT; CDR2 reads FQNNGV. This CDR3 contains 14 residues. J was trimmed by 9 bases and V by 4 bases; bases with no gene match: 9. The CDR3 reads CASSSPRTGGSYTF. The CDR3 DNA reads TGTGCCAGCAGCTCCCCTCGTACAGGGGGCAGCTACACCTTC.

V gene TRBV5-1 combines with J gene TRBJ2-5; D not certain. V was pared by 0 bases and J by 3 bases, with 12 bases between. CDR1 is SGHRS, CDR2 YFSETQ, per germline. The CDR3 is 15 residues long. CDR3 protein: CASSLGSRFEETQYF. In nucleotides, the CDR3 is TGCGCCAGCAGCTTGGGTAGCCGGTTTGAAGAGACCCAGTACTTC. Together with reference TRBV5-1 and TRBJ2-5, the CDR3 gives the full variable domain: KAGVTQTPRYLIKTRGQQVTLSCSPISGHRSVSWYQQTPGQGLQFLFEYFSETQRNKGNFPGRFSGRQFSNSRSEMNVSTLELGDSALYLCASSLGSRFEETQYFGPGTRLLVL.

This chain uses TRBV11-3 with TRBJ2-7; 7 bases are shared with TRBD1. Germline lookup yields CDR1 SGHNT and CDR2 YENEEA. The junction had 6 bases not matched to a gene; V was cut back by 1 base and J by 6 bases. The CDR3 totals 14 residues. The CDR3 loop is CASSLARQGSEQYF. The CDR3 DNA reads TGTGCCAGCAGCTTAGCGAGACAGGGATCCGAGCAGTACTTC.

CDR3 nucleotides: TGCGCCAGCAGCCAAGACAGGGGATTGAATGAGCAGTTCTTC. Its translation is CASSQDRGLNEQFF. The V call is TRBV4-1, the J call TRBJ2-1; perhaps TRBD1 as D (6 bases). The CDR3 loop spans 14 amino acids. Between the trimmed V and J ends, which lost 0 bases and 7 bases, there was a span of 10 bases. CDR1 and CDR2 from the germline V gene are MGHRA and YSYEKL.

CDR3 bases: TGTGCCTGGGGCATAAGCTCCTATAATTCACCCCTCCACTTT. Its protein product is CAWGISSYNSPLHF. The rearrangement links TRBV30 to TRBJ1-6; D call uncertain. The CDR3 extends over 14 amino acids. Trimming took off 5 bases at V and 0 bases at J, with 8 bases between the two ends. From germline, CDR1 is GTSNPN and CDR2 SVGIG (reference sequence). The whole variable domain, remainder taken from reference TRBV30 and TRBJ1-6, is SQTIHQWPATLVQPVGSPLSLECTVEGTSNPNLYWYRQAAGRGLQLLFYSVGIGQISSEVPQNLSASRPQDRQFILSSKKLLLSDSGFYLCAWGISSYNSPLHFGNGTRLTVT.

J is TRBJ1-3 and V is TRBV13, with 7 bases lining up with TRBD1. V lost 6 bases and J lost 6; bases outside the gene matches: 8. The CDR3 is 14 residues long. The germline gives CDR1 PRHDT, CDR2 FYEKMQ (reference sequence). The CDR3 nucleotides are TGTGCCAGCAGAGGGTCCGACAGGGCAAACACCATATATTTT. Its protein product is CASRGSDRANTIYF.

This chain uses TRBV6-5 with TRBJ1-4; D call uncertain. With 2 bases removed from V and 0 bases from J, the gap between germline ends came to 10 bases. CDR3 length equals 16 residues. Germline V lookup: CDR1 MNHEY, CDR2 SVGAGI. CDR3 DNA sequence: TGTGCCAGCAGTTACATCTCGGGTGCAACTAATGAAAAACTGTTTTTT. Its translation is CASSYISGATNEKLFF.

V is TRBV4-1 and J is TRBJ2-7; D is perhaps TRBD1 (5 bases). CDR1 is MGHRA and CDR2 is YSYEKL in the germline V gene. The germline V and J ends were trimmed by 0 bases and 3 bases, with 15 bases remaining between them. The length of the CDR3 is 16 residues. This CDR3 is CASSQDNPRAFYEQYF. As DNA, the CDR3 is TGCGCCAGCAGCCAAGATAACCCCAGGGCGTTCTACGAGCAGTACTTC.

The chain joins TRBV2 to TRBJ1-1; D gene ambiguous. CDR1 and CDR2 from the germline V gene are SNHLY and FYNNEI. The CDR3 has 12 residues. The germline V and J ends were trimmed by 4 bases and 11 bases, with 14 bases remaining between them. The CDR3 coding sequence is TGTGCCAGCAGTGTCCGGTTGGCCGGGGCTTTCTTT. It yields the protein CASSVRLAGAFF.

This chain uses TRBV6-5 with TRBJ2-5; D might be TRBD1 (6 bases). V was trimmed by 6 bases and J by 5 bases, leaving 19 bases between them. Germline V gene data show CDR1 as MNHEY and CDR2 as SVGAGI. The CDR3 is made up of 15 amino acids. CDR3 sequence: CASRQTGPGQETQYF. DNA of the CDR3: TGTGCCAGCAGGCAAACAGGGCCGGGGCAGGAGACCCAGTACTTC.

V and J are TRBV27 and TRBJ2-1; 10 positions agree with TRBD2. Germline V CDR1 and CDR2: MNHEY, SMNVEV (reference sequence). V lost 3 bases, J lost 6 bases, and 11 bases stayed unmatched. This CDR3 spans 17 amino acids. CDR3 sequence (DNA): TGTGCCAGCAGTTTTAGGAGTTCTGGACTAGCGGCCAATGAGCAGTTCTTC. Its protein is CASSFRSSGLAANEQFF.

This chain links TRBV19 with TRBJ2-5; the D gene is possibly TRBD2 (6 bases). Trimming took off 6 bases at V and 9 bases at J, with 23 bases between the two ends. From germline, CDR1 is LNHDA and CDR2 SQIVND (reference sequence). CDR3 length: 15 amino acids. The CDR3 loop reads CASSSKSTGPGAQYF. The CDR3, as DNA: TGTGCCAGTAGCTCCAAATCTACAGGCCCGGGGGCCCAGTACTTC. The whole variable domain, filled in from reference TRBV19 and TRBJ2-5, reads DGGITQSPKYLFRKEGQNVTLSCEQNLNHDAMYWYRQDPGQGLRLIYYSQIVNDFQKGDIAEGYSVSREKKESFPLTVTSAQKNPTAFYLCASSSKSTGPGAQYFGPGTRLLVL.

This rearrangement joins TRBV25-1 to TRBJ2-5, with D hard to call. The CDR3 has 12 amino acids. The V gene lost 3 bases and the J gene lost 5 bases, with 7 bases spanning the gap. From germline, CDR1 is MGHDK and CDR2 SYGVNS. Here the CDR3 DNA reads TGTGCCAGCAGTGAGCTACAGGAGACCCAGTACTTC. This translates into CASSELQETQYF.

The chain uses TRBV28 and TRBJ1-3; no clear D gene. Trimming cost V 1 base and J 0 bases, with 4 bases left between them. From germline, CDR1 is MDHEN and CDR2 SYDVKM. The CDR3 is made up of 14 amino acids. The chain's CDR3 is CASSLSSSGNTIYF. CDR3 coding DNA: TGTGCCAGCAGTTTATCGAGCTCTGGAAACACCATATATTTT.

Only one count was recorded for this clone. The chain is built from TRBV11-3 and TRBJ1-2; D may be TRBD1 (6 bases). There are 11 residues in the CDR3. CDR1 is SGHNT, CDR2 YENEEA, per germline. Trimming pared 4 bases from V and 10 bases from J, leaving 10 bases between. DNA of the CDR3: TGTGCCAGCAGCTCACAGGGAACCTACACCTTC. It encodes CASSSQGTYTF.